This T cell receptor beta chain was sequenced for a study of blood T cell repertoires in COVID-19. Sequenced by immunoSEQ multiplex PCR; TCRdb stores in-frame clones only, minus some. The sample carries around 300,000 clones, approximately 88% recorded once. The V segment lost 2 bases and the J segment 3 bases; nucleotides outside the gene matches: 8. Germline V gene data show CDR1 as SEHNR and CDR2 as FQNEAQ (reference sequence). The CDR3 loop spans 19 amino acids. This clone was found once. The V and J genes are TRBV7-9 and TRBJ2-6, with 12 nucleotides matching TRBD1. Sequencing used PBMCs or T cells enriched from blood (not recorded which). The source is a woman between 25 and 40 years old who had recovered from COVID-19. CDR3 coding DNA: TGTGCCAGCAGCTTATTGGGACAGGGGGCGCCTCATGGGGCCAACGTCCTGACTTTC. This gives the protein CASSLLGQGAPHGANVLTF.